This T cell receptor beta chain appears in the sequencing data of a study of PD-1 blockade in classical Hodgkin lymphoma (TCRdb year 2020). A note on the overall study: Nivolumab dosing was 3 mg/kg intravenously every 2 weeks, continuing until either disease progression or unacceptable toxicity. The study used TCR beta sequencing and CyTOF to define a peripheral blood immune signature of response to PD-1 blockade in classical Hodgkin lymphoma.

Genomic DNA was isolated using the Qiagen DNeasy kit from unsorted PBMCs as well as from negatively selected CD4+ and CD8+ fractions. TCR beta CDR3 regions were subjected to amplification by immunoSEQ multiplex PCR with primers that anneal to V and J segments. A synthetic immune receptor repertoire was used to minimize amplification bias, and remaining bias was computationally removed after sequencing. The original pipeline was this. Repertoire diversity was quantified as the Shannon entropy index using custom Python scripts. Unsorted, CD4+ and CD8+ repertoires were analyzed separately, except in combined analyses where CD4+ and CD8+ sequences were merged in silico. A clone was considered expanded if an increase in frequency of at least 2-fold after treatment relative to C1D1 was found, and a pseudocount of 0.5 was applied to clones undetected at baseline. Singleton clones were defined as clones with 0 or 1 copy at C1D1, and non-singleton clones were defined as clones with 2 or more copies. Clones expanded in unsorted samples were assigned a CD4+, CD8+ or unknown annotation through matching of protein sequences in sorted samples from the same patient. Wilcoxon tests on paired samples were used to test diversity changes from C1D1 to C4D1. In TCRdb, the immuneACCESS table is reduced to in-frame sequences with V and J assigned. These tables do not hold every clone; where another copy was compared, an unresolved V gene accounts for under half, and the others remain unexplained. The D gene and trimming were derived from the DNA, and the V and J assignments and clone size from that table. In all, the sample holds about 18,000 clones, and 70% to 90% of those were seen once. Jointly, the top ten make up 2.6% of the sample.

The CDR3 holds 17 amino acids from the cysteine to the phenylalanine. Solely the CDR3 DNA is kept, with 51 bases framed from the first base. V is shortened by 4 bases, J by 6 bases, and the region joining them spans 21 bases. General findings and caveats noted by the study authors: A significant rise by C4D1 was seen in CD4+ but not CD8+ TCR diversity (p=0.0027 vs p=0.16), with the rise being most apparent in complete responders (p=0.02). Baseline diversity similar to that of newly diagnosed patients was observed in trial patients achieving complete response, whereas significantly lower diversity was observed in partial responders and progressors. Newly diagnosed patients were reported to have lower baseline TCR diversity than healthy donors, and relapsed/refractory patients were reported to have lower baseline TCR diversity still. The study was limited to a single clinical trial cohort, and causes of repertoire differences, possibly disease activity or prior therapy, remained undefined. Lower diversity was seen in patients whose nivolumab began less than 1 year after ASCT, and these patients were left out of later analyses so that immune reconstitution would not confound the results.

The time point label of this sample denotes: cycle 4 day 1 (C4D1), after more than 5 weeks of nivolumab. Every trial patient had relapsed following autologous stem cell transplantation, and prior brentuximab vedotin exposure was what differed among cohorts A, B and C. Using a Miltenyi CD4+ T cell isolation kit, CD4+ T cells were purified from thawed PBMCs through magnetic negative selection. A total of approximately 51 patients with relapsed/refractory classical Hodgkin lymphoma made up the trial cohort, and each patient's best overall response was complete response, partial response or progressive disease. In the multi-cohort phase II CheckMate 205 trial, trial patients received single-agent nivolumab. Best overall response was determined by an independent review committee according to the 2007 International Working Group response criteria. PBMCs from the trial were collected at three points: immediately before nivolumab initiation (C1D1), and during therapy at cycle 2 day 1 and cycle 4 day 1. Peripheral blood was collected in 8 mL Vacutainer Cell Preparation Tubes, from which PBMCs were isolated by centrifugation and then cryopreserved. Purified CD4+ and CD8+ fractions were prepared only for cases in which an additional PBMC sample was available. Magnetically labelled cells were depleted on LS columns in a quadroMACS separator, and the flow-through was collected as the purified fraction.

In regard to this clone: Its antigen has not been determined. Base qualities are missing; no much larger clone stands one base away.

The source is a human donor with classical Hodgkin lymphoma. The sample in question was CD4+ T cells from blood, obtained before the fourth cycle of nivolumab. This sequence uses TRBV7-1 and TRBJ2-2, with the D gene possibly TRBD1 or TRBD2, each one fitting 5 bases. TRBV7-1 falls under the ORF class, with uncertain function. The DNA is TGTGCCAGCAGCTTATACTCCGCGCTGGGGGACGCCGGGGAGCTGTTTTTT. The translation is CASSLYSALGDAGELFF.